The clone carrying this T cell receptor beta chain is judged medium-sized. The protocol was immunoSEQ multiplex PCR, while the TCRdb copy is restricted to in-frame clones and leaves out a portion. The sample lists some 150,000 clones; 75% to 85% were seen once. The data were obtained in a study of blood T cell repertoires in COVID-19. The V and J ends lost 1 base and 12 bases, in that order; junction bases with no gene match: 6. CDR1 and CDR2 (germline): MNHEY, SVGEGT. CDR3 length: 12 amino acids. The V call is TRBV6-2 or TRBV6-3, the J call TRBJ2-7, with 7 bases fitting TRBD1. Material: peripheral blood. The clonotype was recovered from a woman between 45 and 65 years old with acute or convalescent COVID-19. CDR3 in DNA: TGTGCCAGCAGTTACTGGCAGGGGGTGCTGTACTTC. Encoded protein: CASSYWQGVLYF.